These 30 T cell receptor beta chains share one sample of origin, sequenced in a study of blood T cells in healthy people across ages. The authors ran a second PCR of roughly 6 to 12 cycles using a sample-barcoded 5' primer and a J-beta primer mix. TCRdb re-analysed the 5' RACE reads in MiXCR, keeping a single row per CDR3 protein. Among around 990,000 distinct CDR3 sequences listed, less than 45% were seen once. The sequenced material came from blood. Receptor source: a man between 18 and 29 years old in good health.

The sample holds a few counts of this clonotype. This rearrangement joins TRBV9 to TRBJ1-4, with a weak D call TRBD1 (6 bases). The CDR3 has 14 residues. The germline V gene encodes CDR1 SGDLS and CDR2 YYNGEE. V was pared by 1 base and J by 8 bases, with 12 bases between. CDR3 sequence: CASSVTGREEKLFF. CDR3 DNA sequence: TGTGCCAGCAGCGTAACAGGGAGGGAAGAAAAACTGTTTTTT.

V is TRBV6-2 or TRBV6-3 and J is TRBJ1-5; 8 nucleotides agree with TRBD1. Looked up from germline, CDR1 is MNHEY and CDR2 is SVGEGT. CDR3 size: 15 residues. V lost 2 bases, J lost 4 bases, and 4 bases stayed unmatched. CDR3 sequence reads: CASSYLGQGNQPQHF. The CDR3, as DNA: TGTGCCAGCAGTTACCTCGGACAGGGAAATCAGCCCCAGCATTTT.

This clonotype was counted between two and nine times. The V and J genes are TRBV30 and TRBJ1-5; D unresolved. Trimming pared 0 bases from V and 5 bases from J, leaving 17 bases between. The germline gives CDR1 GTSNPN, CDR2 SVGIG (reference sequence). The CDR3 is made up of 16 amino acids. The CDR3 here is CAWSVVVGRADQPQHF. CDR3 nucleotides: TGTGCCTGGAGTGTTGTAGTGGGGAGGGCTGATCAGCCCCAGCATTTT.

The CDR3 nucleotides are TGCAGTGTAGATGGGGGGGGCCTAGGGAATGAGCAGTTCTTC. Amino acids: CSVDGGGLGNEQFF. The chain recombines TRBV20-1 with TRBJ2-1; tentatively, D is TRBD2 (7 bases). This CDR3 has 14 residues. Germline CDR1 reads DFQATT; CDR2 reads SNEGSKA (reference sequence). Trimming pared 7 bases from V and 7 bases from J, leaving 20 bases between.

This clonotype was detected only a few times. The rearrangement uses TRBV4-1 and TRBJ1-5, with a tentative D call TRBD1 (6 bases). Trimming removed 1 base from V and 7 bases from J, with 20 bases in between. CDR3 length equals 17 residues. Per the germline V gene, CDR1 is MGHRA and CDR2 is YSYEKL. CDR3 region: CASSQVVDGGLGQPQHF. CDR3 nucleotide sequence: TGCGCCAGCAGCCAAGTAGTGGATGGGGGGCTAGGCCAGCCCCAGCATTTT.

J is TRBJ2-3 and V is TRBV29-1, with TRBD2 matching 8 bases. The V segment lost 4 bases and the J segment 1 base; nucleotides outside the gene matches: 1. Germline CDR1 is SQVTM and CDR2 is ANQGSEA. This CDR3 is 13 amino acids long. CDR3 DNA: TGCAGCGTTGTGACTAGCGGCACAGATACGCAGTATTTT. Protein product: CSVVTSGTDTQYF.

V usage is TRBV7-9 and J usage is TRBJ1-2, with a possible D match to TRBD1 (6 bases). V lost 5 bases, J lost 2 bases, and 12 bases lay in between. The V gene's germline CDR1 is SEHNR and CDR2 FQNEAQ (reference sequence). This CDR3 contains 14 residues. The CDR3: CASSKDRRNYGYTF. CDR3 in DNA: TGTGCCAGCAGCAAAGACAGGCGGAACTATGGCTACACCTTC.

The rearrangement links TRBV12-3 or TRBV12-4 to TRBJ2-1; a possible D gene is TRBD1 (6 bases). Trimming left V 5 bases short and J 15 bases short, with 14 bases between. The CDR3 runs 11 residues. This CDR3 reads CASSPTDSGFF. The CDR3 DNA reads TGTGCCAGCAGTCCCACGGACAGTGGGTTCTTC.

The CDR3 nucleotides read TGTGCCATCAGTGGGCAGACAGGACGAAATGAAAAACTGTTTTTT. This sequence encodes CAISGQTGRNEKLFF. The rearrangement uses TRBV10-3 and TRBJ1-4; maybe TRBD1 (6 bases). The CDR3 spans 15 residues. Trimming shortened V by 4 bases and J by 5 bases, and 14 bases separated the two germline ends. Germline loops: CDR1 ENHRY, CDR2 SYGVKD.

This chain connects TRBV5-1 to TRBJ2-7; possibly TRBD2 for D (5 bases). Trimming stripped 2 bases from V and 7 bases from J, with 13 bases between. CDR3 length: 13 residues. In germline, CDR1 is SGHRS, CDR2 YFSETQ. DNA for the CDR3: TGCGCCAGCAGCTTCGGACTGAACAATGAGCAGTACTTC. Translation gives CASSFGLNNEQYF. The full variable domain, in which reference TRBV5-1 and TRBJ2-7 provide the parts outside the CDR3, is KAGVTQTPRYLIKTRGQQVTLSCSPISGHRSVSWYQQTPGQGLQFLFEYFSETQRNKGNFPGRFSGRQFSNSRSEMNVSTLELGDSALYLCASSFGLNNEQYFGPGTRLTVT.

This clonotype appeared a single time. The V and J genes are TRBV6-4 and TRBJ1-2, with 10 bases fitting TRBD1. The junction had 14 bases not matched to a gene; V was cut back by 3 bases and J by 7 bases. This CDR3 region has 17 residues. Germline CDR1 reads MRHNA; CDR2 reads SNTAGT. The DNA for the CDR3 is TGTGCCAGCAGTGATCATAACCGGGACAGGGGACATTGTGGCTACACCTTC. Encoded protein: CASSDHNRDRGHCGYTF.

This clonotype was seen a handful of times. This chain connects TRBV12-3 or TRBV12-4 to TRBJ1-2; D remains ambiguous. The V and J ends lost 3 bases and 7 bases respectively, with 18 bases between them. The length of the CDR3 is 15 residues. The CDR3 sequence: CASSFSRAYGSGYTF. The DNA for the CDR3 is TGTGCCAGCAGTTTTTCCCGGGCCTACGGGAGTGGCTACACCTTC.

The chain combines TRBV9 with TRBJ2-1, with TRBD2 identical over 9 bases. Germline CDR1 reads SGDLS; CDR2 reads YYNGEE. CDR3 length equals 15 residues. V gave up 0 bases and J gave up 8 bases; unmatched junction bases: 6. This CDR3 is CASSVVGGGDDEQFF. In DNA, the CDR3 is TGTGCCAGCAGCGTAGTGGGCGGGGGGGACGATGAGCAGTTCTTC.

This chain joins TRBV2 and TRBJ1-2, with D uncertain. V was pared by 3 bases and J by 4 bases, with 18 bases between. The V gene's germline CDR1 is SNHLY and CDR2 FYNNEI. The CDR3 loop spans 16 amino acids. CDR3 amino acids: CASSDLGRQASYGYTF. The DNA of the CDR3 is TGTGCCAGCAGTGATCTGGGTAGGCAGGCCTCCTATGGCTACACCTTC.

The chain employs TRBV20-1 and TRBJ1-5; D not resolved. The V gene's germline CDR1 is DFQATT and CDR2 SNEGSKA (reference sequence). This CDR3 is 14 amino acids long. Trimming left V 5 bases short and J 3 bases short, with 14 bases between. Here the CDR3 reads CSAHPGSHNQPQHF. The CDR3 DNA reads as TGCAGTGCTCACCCGGGGTCTCACAATCAGCCCCAGCATTTT.

This chain links TRBV10-3 with TRBJ1-4; D is uncertain. Germline V lookup: CDR1 ENHRY, CDR2 SYGVKD. Trimming shortened V by 6 bases and J by 0 bases, and 8 bases separated the two germline ends. The CDR3 consists of 14 residues. In nucleotides, the CDR3 is TGTGCCATCAGCCCGTGTGCAACTAATGAAAAACTGTTTTTT. Protein: CAISPCATNEKLFF.

About this clonotype itself: A read error may explain this, as a much larger clone is one base away. This sequence joins TRBV12-3 or TRBV12-4 and TRBJ1-6; the D is unclear. The length of the CDR3 is 13 residues. V dropped 2 bases and J dropped 6 bases, with 5 bases sitting between them. The CDR3 coding sequence is TGTGCCAGCAGTTTAAAGGTTAATTCACCCCTCCACTTT. Amino acids: CASSLKVNSPLHF.

This clonotype showed up many times. V is TRBV29-1 and J is TRBJ2-3; D is uncertain. Germline V CDR1 and CDR2: SQVTM, ANQGSEA. The CDR3 is 12 residues long. V lost 7 bases and J lost 0, with 8 bases in between. The CDR3 loop is CSETASTDTQYF. The CDR3, as DNA: TGCAGCGAAACCGCTAGCACAGATACGCAGTATTTT.

The J gene is TRBJ2-3, the V gene TRBV4-3; D gene uncertain. The CDR3 runs 16 residues. The V end was cut by 1 base, the J end by 2 bases, with 13 bases between. The V gene's germline CDR1 is LGHNA and CDR2 YSLEER. In nucleotides, the CDR3 is TGCGCCAGCAGCCAAGGTGGGAAAACAATCACAGATACGCAGTATTTT. This sequence encodes CASSQGGKTITDTQYF.

This clonotype was detected a few times. The rearrangement joins TRBV6-5 to TRBJ2-3; no clear D. Germline CDR1 MNHEY, CDR2 SVGAGI. This CDR3 is 15 amino acids long. V shed 0 bases and J shed 0 bases, with 7 bases lying between them. This CDR3 reads CASSYSTVSTDTQYF. The DNA of the CDR3 is TGTGCCAGCAGTTACTCGACCGTGAGCACAGATACGCAGTATTTT.

This rearrangement joins TRBV11-1 to TRBJ2-5, with D hard to call. Germline V CDR1 and CDR2: SGHAT, FQDESV (reference sequence). The CDR3 is 16 amino acids. V was trimmed by 1 base and J by 2 bases, leaving 14 bases between them. The CDR3 loop reads CASSLGLQVGQETQYF. DNA of the CDR3: TGTGCCAGCAGCTTAGGCCTCCAGGTCGGACAAGAGACCCAGTACTTC.

This clonotype showed up many times. The rearrangement joins TRBV11-2 to TRBJ2-3, with 8 bases lining up with TRBD2. The CDR3 is 16 amino acids. Germline loops: CDR1 SGHAT, CDR2 FQNNGV. The V and J ends lost 2 bases and 1 base, in that order; junction bases with no gene match: 5. The CDR3 region is CASSLTSGGRTDTQYF. CDR3 sequence (DNA): TGTGCCAGCAGCTTAACCAGCGGGGGACGCACAGATACGCAGTATTTT.

The chain combines TRBV4-3 with TRBJ2-3, with 11 bases lining up with TRBD2. CDR3 length equals 14 residues. Germline assignment: CDR1 LGHNA and CDR2 YSLEER. V lost 6 bases, J lost 5 bases, and 4 bases stayed unmatched. The CDR3 here is CASSTSGGGDTQYF. The DNA of the CDR3 is TGCGCCAGCAGTACTAGCGGGGGAGGAGATACGCAGTATTTT.

Only a few counts were recorded for this clonotype. This rearrangement joins TRBV7-9 to TRBJ2-3; D unresolved. CDR3 length: 16 residues. Germline CDR1 is SEHNR and CDR2 is FQNEAQ (reference sequence). V was trimmed by 0 bases and J by 0 bases, leaving 10 bases between them. CDR3 DNA: TGTGCCAGCAGCTTAGCTCGCCGAAGGAGCACAGATACGCAGTATTTT. This translates into CASSLARRRSTDTQYF. The full variable domain, rest sourced from reference TRBV7-9 and TRBJ2-3, is DTGVSQNPRHKITKRGQNVTFRCDPISEHNRLYWYRQTLGQGPEFLTYFQNEAQLEKSRLLSDRFSAERPKGSFSTLEIQRTEQGDSAMYLCASSLARRRSTDTQYFGPGTRLTVL.

This clonotype has just a few counts. The chain uses TRBV20-1 and TRBJ2-5; D possibly corresponds to TRBD2 (7 bases). The CDR3 has 16 residues. Trimming shortened V by 0 bases and J by 2 bases, and 16 bases separated the two germline ends. Germline V gene data show CDR1 as DFQATT and CDR2 as SNEGSKA (reference sequence). Written as DNA, the CDR3 is TGCAGTGCTAGAGACTCCTGGGGGGGCCGTCAAGAGACCCAGTACTTC. Translating it yields CSARDSWGGRQETQYF.

A remark on this clonotype: A junction boundary mismatches the germline segment, possibly from a read error. The chain's CDR3 is CAASRDLDRDGNEQFF. CDR3 DNA sequence: TGTGCCGCCAGCAGAGATCTTGATCGCGACGGCAATGAGCAGTTCTTC. The rearrangement uses TRBV15 and TRBJ2-1; D not resolved. The CDR3 covers 16 residues. Germline CDR1 and CDR2: LNHNV and YYDKDF (reference sequence).

The chain recombines TRBV20-1 with TRBJ1-6; 8 positions agree with TRBD1. The CDR3 runs to 16 residues. V shed 4 bases and J 0 bases; nucleotides not matched to a gene: 5. CDR1 is DFQATT, CDR2 SNEGSKA, per germline (reference sequence). CDR3 in DNA: TGCAGTGCTAAAAGACAGGGGAGCTCCTATAATTCACCCCTCCACTTT. Protein sequence: CSAKRQGSSYNSPLHF.

CDR3 region: CSAPGMSGTQYF. The CDR3 DNA follows: TGCAGTGCTCCTGGGATGTCGGGGACCCAGTACTTC. The V call is TRBV20-1, the J call TRBJ2-5, with D hard to call. The CDR3 has 12 residues. The V gene lost 5 bases and the J gene lost 7 bases, with 14 bases spanning the gap. CDR1 and CDR2 (germline): DFQATT, SNEGSKA (reference sequence).

This clonotype turned up a few times. The chain uses TRBV2 and TRBJ2-2; 8 bases are shared with TRBD1. The CDR3 is made up of 14 amino acids. The ends lost 2 bases at V and 5 bases at J; junction bases unmatched: 1. Germline V gives CDR1 SNHLY, CDR2 FYNNEI. CDR3 in amino acids: CASSETGGTGELFF. CDR3 bases: TGTGCCAGCAGTGAAACAGGGGGTACCGGGGAGCTGTTTTTT.

A few counts support this clonotype. This chain joins TRBV5-1 and TRBJ1-1; no definite D call. V gave up 1 base and J gave up 5 bases, with 9 bases separating them. In germline, CDR1 is SGHRS, CDR2 YFSETQ. The CDR3 has 13 amino acids. This CDR3 is CASSLLLVTEAFF. Here the CDR3 DNA reads TGCGCCAGCAGCTTGCTACTTGTTACTGAAGCTTTCTTT.